This T cell receptor (beta chain) is drawn from a study of T cells in Graves' hyperthyroidism and ophthalmopathy (dated by TCRdb to about 2019). Background for the entire study: Peripheral blood samples were taken at the time of initial diagnosis, prior to any treatment. The study also compared thyroid tissue and blood T-cell repertoires from five or six Graves' hyperthyroidism patients. The paper reports TCR Vbeta CDR3 sequencing of over 130 peripheral blood samples: around 45 ophthalmopathy, roughly 80 hyperthyroidism and 17 progressor patients. For training and testing, the 100 or so patients in the discovery cohort were randomly divided in a 7:3 ratio. Prospective prediction of ophthalmopathy was tested in an independent validation cohort of about 19 hyperthyroidism patients and 17 patients who later progressed to ophthalmopathy. To identify distinguishing TCR V-J signatures, a discovery cohort of some 99 patients was used, comprising fewer than 45 with Graves' ophthalmopathy and around 57 with stable Graves' hyperthyroidism. After sampling, hyperthyroidism patients received methimazole starting at 30 mg daily, and ophthalmopathy patients received high-dose intravenous methylprednisolone.

V was cut back by 0 bases and J by 9 bases, leaving a gap of 12 bases between them. Measured from the cysteine to the phenylalanine, the CDR3 is 14 residues long. Only the CDR3 portion is preserved as DNA: 42 bases, with reading frame beginning at the first base. Per the germline V gene, KGHSH is the CDR1 and LQKENI is the CDR2. Stable Graves' hyperthyroidism was defined as no progression to ophthalmopathy during 18 months of follow-up. Hyperthyroidism patients were newly diagnosed, had a disease duration of under 2 months, and were aged 18 to 65 years. Patients with uncontrolled infections, other autoimmune diseases, pregnancy or lactation were excluded. Diagnoses were established on the basis of clinical symptoms, serum thyroxine and TRAb, thyroid ultrasound, and orbital computed tomography. PBMCs were isolated from 7.5 to 10 ml of fresh peripheral blood by Ficoll-Paque density gradient centrifugation. Total RNA was extracted using Trizol reagent, and RNA quality was assessed on an Agilent 2100 Bioanalyzer.

Amplification of TCR beta CDR3 regions was carried out from RNA transcripts. The first round of RT-PCR for the TCR CDR3 was performed with the HTBI primer set and the Qiagen OneStep RT-PCR kit. The libraries were constructed in a second round of multiplex PCR and then size-selected and purified. Libraries were sequenced paired-end with 100 bp reads on an Illumina HiSeq2000. On the authors' methods: Raw data were processed with SOAPnuke, discarding reads with adapters, uncalled bases, mean Phred below 15, or no exact constant-primer or identifier match. COPE v1.2.5 was used to merge high-quality paired reads, and clonotypes were defined as unique nucleotide sequences. Clonotypes were aligned to IMGT TRBV, TRBD and TRBJ reference segments using MiTCR v1.1. Analysis was restricted to V-J combinations with a frequency above 0.0001, which covered roughly 99% of repertoires. A TCS score was defined as the ratio of F50 (clonal expansion) to E x V (chaos), with BLOSUM62-based TCRdist applied between CDR3 peptides within each V-J. Welch's t-statistics and random forest reduced 500 to 650 V-J features to about 13, which were used in a naive Bayes classifier (R e1071). The raw public data were reprocessed by TCRdb itself: fastp quality trimming at Q25, MiXCR clonotype calling, in-frame beta chains only. Every entry covers one CDR3 protein and lists the most common genes and DNA from its rows. Clone size and V and J calls follow TCRdb, not the original study. In all, the sample holds under 650,000 distinct CDR3 sequences, and 15% to 20% of those were seen once. 3.8% of the sample is taken by the ten largest.

Only a few counts were recorded for this clonotype. Its binding antigen is unknown. No base-level quality is on record; no much larger clone is a single base apart. The paper's findings and limits, for the study overall: Most expanded thyroid clonotypes (frequency above 0.001) were also found in blood, which suggests that blood repertoires may mirror thyroid immune responses. A model built on a 13 V-J signature distinguished ophthalmopathy from stable hyperthyroidism, reaching approximately 89% sensitivity and around 81% specificity in cross-validation and 80%/75% in testing. In validation, the model predicted progression to ophthalmopathy with about 71% sensitivity and 72.22% specificity, a median of around six months before onset. No statistical method was used to set the sample size in advance, and investigators knew the group allocation.

The receptor's source is a woman in her twenties or thirties with Graves' hyperthyroidism. The sequencing input was blood. The sequence is built from TRBV18 and TRBJ2-4; tentative D gene TRBD1, with 6 bases matching. The DNA sequence is TGTGCCAGCTCACCACCAGGGGGTGGAGGCATTCAGTACTTC. This yields the protein CASSPPGGGGIQYF.